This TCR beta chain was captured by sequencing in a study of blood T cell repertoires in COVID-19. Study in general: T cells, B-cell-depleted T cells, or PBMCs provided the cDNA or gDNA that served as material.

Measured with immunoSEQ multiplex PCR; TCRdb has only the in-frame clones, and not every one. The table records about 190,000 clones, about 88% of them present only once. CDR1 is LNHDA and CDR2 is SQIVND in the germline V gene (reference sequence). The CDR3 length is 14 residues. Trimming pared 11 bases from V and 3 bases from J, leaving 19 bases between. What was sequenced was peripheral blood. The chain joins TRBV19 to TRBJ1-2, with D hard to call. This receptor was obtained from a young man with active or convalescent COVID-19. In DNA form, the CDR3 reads TGTGCCTCCAGCTTCCGGGAGAAGGACTATGGCTACACCTTC. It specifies CASSFREKDYGYTF.